These T cell receptor beta chains were read from a single sample in a study of CD8 T cells in Susac syndrome. MiXCR was run by TCRdb on the immunoSEQ multiplex PCR reads, yielding one entry per CDR3 protein. The repertoire consists of about 110,000 distinct CDR3 sequences, with 94% occurring once and the leading ten covering around 0.38%. Sequencing was done on a sample of CD8+ T cells from PBMCs. These receptors originate from a human donor with Susac syndrome. CDR3s leave out the opening cysteine and the closing phenylalanine or tryptophan.

V gene: TRBV5-6
J gene: TRBJ2-7
CDR3 protein: ASSGASYEQY

V gene: TRBV27
J gene: TRBJ1-2
CDR3 protein: ASSLAGGVGGYT

V gene: TRBV6-2/TRBV6-3
J gene: TRBJ2-2
CDR3 protein: ASTSTGWGTGELF

V gene: TRBV11-2
J gene: TRBJ2-1
CDR3 protein: ASSGRSNEQF

V gene: TRBV27
J gene: TRBJ1-1
CDR3 protein: ASSPGKMNTEAF

V gene: TRBV12-3/TRBV12-4
J gene: TRBJ1-5
CDR3 protein: ASKVGNQPQH

V gene: TRBV12-5
J gene: TRBJ2-1
CDR3 protein: ASGYNEQF

V gene: TRBV6-2/TRBV6-3
J gene: TRBJ2-5
CDR3 protein: ASSYSASGGLETQY

V gene: TRBV24-1
J gene: TRBJ2-1
CDR3 protein: ATSRGRSTYNEQF

V gene: TRBV4-1
J gene: TRBJ2-2
CDR3 protein: ASSPRVGGTGELF

V gene: TRBV11-2
J gene: TRBJ2-1
CDR3 protein: ASSLRGQGARQEQF

V gene: TRBV13
J gene: TRBJ2-7
CDR3 protein: ASGDEAGTSHEQY

V gene: TRBV29-1
J gene: TRBJ1-1
CDR3 protein: SVEAGTNTEAF

V gene: TRBV9
J gene: TRBJ2-3
CDR3 protein: ASSASGAVADTQY

V gene: TRBV7-3
J gene: TRBJ2-4
CDR3 protein: ASSPILAVPEAKNIQY

V gene: TRBV12-3/TRBV12-4
J gene: TRBJ2-7
CDR3 protein: ASSLQGPPYEQY

V gene: TRBV9
J gene: TRBJ2-5
CDR3 protein: ASSVGDWETQY

V gene: TRBV7-3
J gene: TRBJ2-1
CDR3 protein: ASSAARGNEQF

V gene: TRBV15
J gene: TRBJ2-3
CDR3 protein: ATSRESDTQY

V gene: TRBV7-9
J gene: TRBJ2-4
CDR3 protein: ASSFPGEAKNIQY

V gene: TRBV20-1
J gene: TRBJ2-3
CDR3 protein: SARDRDLFTDTQY

V gene: TRBV5-4
J gene: TRBJ2-1
CDR3 protein: ASSQSGGAPNEQF

V gene: TRBV12-5
J gene: TRBJ2-7
CDR3 protein: ASVSGTGSYEQY

V gene: TRBV20-1
J gene: TRBJ2-7
CDR3 protein: SASDALGGEEQY

V gene: TRBV5-6
J gene: TRBJ2-5
CDR3 protein: ASSFGTETQY

V gene: TRBV13
J gene: TRBJ2-5
CDR3 protein: ASSSDGEGETQY

V gene: TRBV29-1
J gene: TRBJ1-1
CDR3 protein: SHEWASNTEVF

V gene: TRBV20-1
J gene: TRBJ1-2
CDR3 protein: SAFSDDPSGDYGYT

V gene: TRBV20-1
J gene: TRBJ2-5
CDR3 protein: SASPPGSGEETQY

V gene: TRBV4-1
J gene: TRBJ1-5
CDR3 protein: ASSQRPPGTGGFLGNQPQH

V gene: TRBV12-3/TRBV12-4
J gene: TRBJ1-3
CDR3 protein: ASSLRVYSGNTIY

V gene: TRBV27
J gene: TRBJ2-2
CDR3 protein: ASSSLTGELF

V gene: TRBV24-1
J gene: TRBJ1-5
CDR3 protein: ATPQGYSNQPQH

V gene: TRBV15
J gene: TRBJ2-5
CDR3 protein: ATSTGLQQGWETQY

V gene: TRBV29-1
J gene: TRBJ2-7
CDR3 protein: SVWGTTTTGEQY

V gene: TRBV5-6
J gene: TRBJ1-5
CDR3 protein: ASSRRGQPQH

V gene: TRBV12-3/TRBV12-4
J gene: TRBJ1-6
CDR3 protein: ASSSGLWYSPLH

V gene: TRBV7-8
J gene: TRBJ2-7
CDR3 protein: ASSSLRPGLY

V gene: TRBV15
J gene: TRBJ2-3
CDR3 protein: ATSRDWDTDTQY

V gene: TRBV12-3/TRBV12-4
J gene: TRBJ1-2
CDR3 protein: ASSPPGGYGYT

V gene: TRBV20-1
J gene: TRBJ1-1
CDR3 protein: SAIVGMNTEAF

V gene: TRBV5-4
J gene: TRBJ2-1
CDR3 protein: ASSPRLAGVYNEQF

V gene: TRBV10-3
J gene: TRBJ1-6
CDR3 protein: AIREPGTVNSPLH

V gene: TRBV2
J gene: TRBJ1-5
CDR3 protein: ASRSSDGSNQPQH

V gene: TRBV5-1
J gene: TRBJ1-2
CDR3 protein: ASSLRIDYGYT

V gene: TRBV2
J gene: TRBJ2-1
CDR3 protein: ASGSRGNEQF

V gene: TRBV19
J gene: TRBJ1-5
CDR3 protein: ASGQPQH

V gene: TRBV27
J gene: TRBJ1-1
CDR3 protein: ASSLSRRMEREAF

V gene: TRBV7-8
J gene: TRBJ2-2
CDR3 protein: ASSIKQGGHTGELF

V gene: TRBV11-2
J gene: TRBJ2-3
CDR3 protein: ASSLRSTDTQY

V gene: TRBV6-2/TRBV6-3
J gene: TRBJ2-7
CDR3 protein: ASIGNLNEQY